This TCR beta chain was recorded in a study of cytomegalovirus exposure and HLA in healthy donors. Findings of the study overall: Of the V segments, some could not be distinguished, including TRBV6-2 and TRBV6-3, and were excluded.

PCR primers comprised 60 Vbeta and 13 Jbeta primers. Clones were sequenced by immunoSEQ multiplex PCR, and TCRdb holds only the in-frame ones, with some missing. The sample has around 300,000 clones, around 65% seen once. The CDR3 runs 16 residues. CDR1 is SGHDT, CDR2 YYEEEE, per germline. Trimming took 0 bases from V and 1 from J; bases not matched to a gene: 6. Comments on this clone: Its specificity is not known.

This TCR came from a female donor in good health and CMV-seronegative. The specimen sequenced was PBMCs. This rearrangement joins TRBV5-6 to TRBJ1-1, with 7 bases that match TRBD1. The CDR3 loop reads CASSLGTGVGNTEAFF. The CDR3 coding sequence is TGTGCCAGCAGCTTGGGAACAGGGGTTGGGAACACTGAAGCTTTCTTT.